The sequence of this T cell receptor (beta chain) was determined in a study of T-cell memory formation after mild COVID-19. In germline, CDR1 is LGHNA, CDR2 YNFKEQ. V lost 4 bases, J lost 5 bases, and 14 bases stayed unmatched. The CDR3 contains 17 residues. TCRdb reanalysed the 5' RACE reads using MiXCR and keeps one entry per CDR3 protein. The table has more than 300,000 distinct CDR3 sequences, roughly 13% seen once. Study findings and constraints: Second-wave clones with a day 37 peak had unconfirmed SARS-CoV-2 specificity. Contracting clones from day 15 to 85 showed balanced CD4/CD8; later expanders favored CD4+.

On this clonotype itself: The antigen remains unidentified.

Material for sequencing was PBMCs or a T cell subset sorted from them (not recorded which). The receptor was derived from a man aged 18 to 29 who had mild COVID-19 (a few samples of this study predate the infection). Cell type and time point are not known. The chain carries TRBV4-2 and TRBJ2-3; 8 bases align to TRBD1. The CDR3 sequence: CASSPAGQGDWQDTQYF. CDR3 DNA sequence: TGTGCCAGCAGCCCAGCCGGACAGGGTGACTGGCAAGATACGCAGTATTTT.